The T cell receptor (beta chain) described here comes from a study of T cells in Graves' hyperthyroidism and ophthalmopathy. The CDR3 contains 14 residues. The V segment lost 7 bases and the J segment 4 bases; nucleotides outside the gene matches: 12. Germline V lookup: CDR1 SQVTM, CDR2 ANQGSEA. Using RNA transcripts as the source, TCR beta CDR3 regions were amplified. The primer set for the first-round RT-PCR of the TCR CDR3 was HTBI. MiXCR was run by TCRdb on the multiplex PCR reads, yielding one entry per CDR3 protein. The sample lists hundreds of thousands of distinct CDR3 sequences, about 15% seen once, with around a third in the top ten.

The chain is built from TRBV29-1 and TRBJ2-7, with 8 positions matching TRBD2. This TCR was recovered from a woman aged 25 to 39 with Graves' hyperthyroidism. Source material: blood. In nucleotides, the CDR3 is TGCAGCGCACGGGGGGGAAGGGGGGGATACGAGCAGTACTTC. It specifies CSARGGRGGYEQYF.